This passage covers 5 T cell receptor beta chains from one sample sequenced in a study of human T cells and chemical hapten exposure. Using its own MiXCR run on the RACE reads, TCRdb lists one record per CDR3 protein. This table has around 350,000 distinct CDR3 sequences, around 5% appearing once. Time point denoted: pre-sensitization, week 0. Described treatment: therapeutic diphenylcyclopropenone sensitization with weekly scalp DPC. The sample was whole blood, taken in connection with sensitization to the hapten diphenylcyclopropenone (DPC). These receptor sequences come from a woman aged 18-35 years with alopecia areata. Some clones in this sample may be carry-over from other donors' samples.

There are a few counts of this clonotype. The rearrangement links TRBV11-2 to TRBJ2-3; D unclear. The V end lost 3 bases, the J end lost 4 bases, and 8 bases lay between the germline ends. This CDR3 is 13 amino acids long. CDR1 SGHAT and CDR2 FQNNGV come from the germline V gene. The CDR3 nucleotides read TGTGCCAGCAGCTTTAGGAGCCCAGATACGCAGTATTTT. It yields the protein CASSFRSPDTQYF.

This sequence joins TRBV6-6 and TRBJ2-7; 10 bases fit TRBD1. The CDR3 extends over 13 amino acids. The V segment lost 10 bases and the J segment 9 bases; nucleotides outside the gene matches: 12. In germline, CDR1 is MNHNY, CDR2 SVGAGI (reference sequence). The CDR3 nucleotides are TGTGCCACTACATCGGGACAGGGGCTGGGGCAGTACTTC. Its translation: CATTSGQGLGQYF.

The chain uses TRBV23-1 and TRBJ2-2; D not certain. TRBV23-1 is an open reading frame whose function is uncertain. Between the trimmed V and J ends, which lost 1 base and 1 base, there was a span of 10 bases. The length of the CDR3 is 16 residues. CDR3 sequence (DNA): TGCGCCAGCAGTCAATGCCGTGGGCAGAACACCGGGGAGCTGTTTTTT. Encoded protein: CASSQCRGQNTGELFF.

This clonotype occurred many times. The rearrangement uses TRBV29-1 and TRBJ2-1; D might be TRBD2 (6 bases). Trimming shortened V by 7 bases and J by 3 bases, and 10 bases separated the two germline ends. CDR1 SQVTM and CDR2 ANQGSEA come from the germline V gene. The CDR3 covers 12 residues. The CDR3 protein is CSAGRDYNEQFF. The CDR3 DNA sequence: TGCAGCGCGGGGCGGGACTACAATGAGCAGTTCTTC.

This clonotype showed up many times. The chain recombines TRBV4-1 with TRBJ1-1; tentatively, D is TRBD1 (6 bases). The CDR3 loop spans 15 amino acids. Trimming took off 2 bases at V and 5 bases at J, with 15 bases between the two ends. The germline CDR1 and CDR2 sequences are MGHRA and YSYEKL. CDR3 sequence: CASSQTIQGWTEAFF. DNA of the CDR3: TGCGCCAGCAGCCAAACCATACAGGGTTGGACTGAAGCTTTCTTT.